The following is a T cell receptor beta chain sequence with its context. Germline CDR1 reads LNHDA; CDR2 reads SQIVND (reference sequence). The V end lost 6 bases, the J end lost 4 bases, and 12 bases lay between the germline ends. The CDR3 is 13 residues long. The sample originates from a study of T cells in Graves' hyperthyroidism and ophthalmopathy. Looking at the study overall: The authors collected peripheral blood at initial diagnosis, before any treatment.

RNA transcripts provided the source from which TCR beta CDR3 regions were amplified. The HTBI primer set served for first-round RT-PCR of the TCR CDR3. One entry per CDR3 protein, called by TCRdb with MiXCR from the multiplex PCR reads. This sample yields 690,000 or so distinct CDR3 sequences, of which around 19% are seen a single time; roughly a sixth belongs to the top ten. Recently diagnosed hyperthyroidism of less than 2 months' duration affected patients aged 18 to 65. The TCR originated in a woman aged 45-65 years with Graves' hyperthyroidism that later progressed to Graves' ophthalmopathy. This sequence joins TRBV19 and TRBJ1-2; D may be TRBD1 (5 bases). The sequenced sample consisted of blood. CDR3 sequence: CASRGDVGYGYTF. CDR3 DNA sequence: TGTGCCAGTAGGGGGGACGTCGGCTATGGCTACACCTTC.